Sequencing of this T cell receptor (beta chain) was carried out in a study of beta chain features in type 1 diabetes. Study conclusions and caveats: When VDJ junctions were examined, type 1 diabetes patients showed fewer insertions and more deletions. Shorter templates may be favored by PCR, equally so in patients and controls. Sequencing from cDNA could over-represent high-TCR-expressing cells.

The sample holds a few counts of this clone. Its antigen is unidentified. As every portion of the isolated RNA was reverse transcribed, the sequencing read expressed TCRB transcripts. Each sample of naive, central memory or regulatory T cells had, on average, approximately 3.5 million reads. Generated by immunoSEQ multiplex PCR, the TCRdb table keeps only in-frame clones and is missing some. Here the sample spans about 360,000 clones, around 13% being singletons. The specimen was naive CD4+ T cells from blood. The sequence came from a man younger than 35 in good health.

The CDR3 protein is CASSPKAGASGRVYQETQYF. The DNA for the CDR3 is TGTGCCAGCAGCCCTAAGGCGGGGGCTAGCGGGAGGGTGTACCAAGAGACCCAGTACTTC. This chain connects TRBV7-3 to TRBJ2-5; 12 positions match TRBD2. The germline CDR1 and CDR2 sequences are SGHTA and FQGTGA. This CDR3 has 20 residues. V was clipped by 5 bases and J by 0 bases; unmatched bases: 16.